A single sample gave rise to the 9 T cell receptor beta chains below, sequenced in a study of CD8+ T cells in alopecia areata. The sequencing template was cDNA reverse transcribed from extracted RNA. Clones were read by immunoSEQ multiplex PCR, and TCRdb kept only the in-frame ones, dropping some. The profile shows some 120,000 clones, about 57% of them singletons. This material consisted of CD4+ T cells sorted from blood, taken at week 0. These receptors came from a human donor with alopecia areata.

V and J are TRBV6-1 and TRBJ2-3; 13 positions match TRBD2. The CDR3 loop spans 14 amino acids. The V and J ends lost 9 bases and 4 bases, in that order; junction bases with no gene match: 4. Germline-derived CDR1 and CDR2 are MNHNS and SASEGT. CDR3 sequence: CASLGLAGADTQYF. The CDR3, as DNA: TGTGCCAGTCTAGGACTAGCGGGAGCAGATACGCAGTATTTT.

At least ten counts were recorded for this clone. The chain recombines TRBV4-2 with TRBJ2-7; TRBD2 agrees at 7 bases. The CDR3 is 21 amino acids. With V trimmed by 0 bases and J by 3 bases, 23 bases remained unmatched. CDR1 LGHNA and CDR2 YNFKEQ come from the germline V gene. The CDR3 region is CASSQEVSRSGPGGTVYEQYF. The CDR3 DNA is TGTGCCAGCAGCCAAGAGGTCTCACGCAGTGGGCCGGGGGGTACCGTCTACGAGCAGTACTTC.

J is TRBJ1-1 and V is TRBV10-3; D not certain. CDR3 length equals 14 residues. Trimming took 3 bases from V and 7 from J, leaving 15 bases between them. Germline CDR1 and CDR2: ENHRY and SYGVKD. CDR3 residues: CAISDWVGRVEAFF. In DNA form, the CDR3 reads TGTGCCATCAGTGATTGGGTTGGAAGGGTTGAAGCTTTCTTT.

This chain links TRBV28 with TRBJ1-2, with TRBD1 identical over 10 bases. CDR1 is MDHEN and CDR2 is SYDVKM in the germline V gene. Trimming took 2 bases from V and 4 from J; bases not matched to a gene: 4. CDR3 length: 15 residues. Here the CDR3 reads CASSLQRTGGYGYTF. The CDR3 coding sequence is TGTGCCAGCAGTTTACAGCGGACAGGGGGCTATGGCTACACCTTC.

The CDR3 DNA reads as TGTGCCAGCAGCCAAGATAGTTATTTCGAGACCCAGTACTTC. Amino acids: CASSQDSYFETQYF. The chain is built from TRBV14 and TRBJ2-5, with D uncertain. The CDR3 extends over 14 amino acids. The ends were cut back, 0 bases at V and 5 bases at J, with 10 bases in the middle. Germline CDR1 and CDR2: SGHDN and FVKESK.

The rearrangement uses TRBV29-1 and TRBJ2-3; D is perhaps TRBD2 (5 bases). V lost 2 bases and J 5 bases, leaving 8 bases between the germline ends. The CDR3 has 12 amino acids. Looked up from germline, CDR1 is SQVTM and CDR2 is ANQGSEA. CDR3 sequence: CSVESGVDTQYF. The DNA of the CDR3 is TGCAGCGTTGAATCCGGGGTAGATACGCAGTATTTT.

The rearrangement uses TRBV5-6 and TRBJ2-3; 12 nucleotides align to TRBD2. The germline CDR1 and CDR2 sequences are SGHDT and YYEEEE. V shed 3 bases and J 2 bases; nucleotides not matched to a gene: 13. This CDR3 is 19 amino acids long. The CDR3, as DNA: TGTGCCAGCAGCTATAGACAGGGGGCTAGCGGGAGGGCCACAGATACGCAGTATTTT. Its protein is CASSYRQGASGRATDTQYF.

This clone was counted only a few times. The CDR3 nucleotides are TGTGCCAGCACCAACCATAACTGGGGCGAGCAGTACTTC. Translated, it gives CASTNHNWGEQYF. The chain joins TRBV7-2 to TRBJ2-7; unclear D gene. The germline CDR1 and CDR2 sequences are SGHTA and FQGNSA. The CDR3 sequence is 13 residues long. V was trimmed by 7 bases and J by 6 bases, leaving 16 bases between them.

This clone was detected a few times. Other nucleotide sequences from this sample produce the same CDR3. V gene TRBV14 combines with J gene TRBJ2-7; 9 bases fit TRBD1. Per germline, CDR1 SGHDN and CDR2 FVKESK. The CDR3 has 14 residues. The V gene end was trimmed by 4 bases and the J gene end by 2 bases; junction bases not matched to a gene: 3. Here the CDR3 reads CASSPDRGPYEQYF. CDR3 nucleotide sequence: TGTGCCAGCAGCCCGGACAGGGGCCCCTACGAGCAGTACTTC.